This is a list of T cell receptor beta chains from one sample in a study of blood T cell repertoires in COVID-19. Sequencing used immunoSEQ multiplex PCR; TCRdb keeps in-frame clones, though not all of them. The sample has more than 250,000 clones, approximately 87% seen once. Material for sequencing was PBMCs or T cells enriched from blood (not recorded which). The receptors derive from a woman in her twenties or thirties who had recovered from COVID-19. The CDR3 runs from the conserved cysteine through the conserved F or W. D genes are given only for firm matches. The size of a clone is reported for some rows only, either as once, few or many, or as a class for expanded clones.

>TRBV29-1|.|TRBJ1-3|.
TGCAGCGTCGGAACAGGGAACTCTGGAAACACCATATATTTT
CSVGTGNSGNTIYF
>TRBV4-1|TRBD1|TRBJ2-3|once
TGCGCCAGCAGCCAAGACCAGCAATGGACAGGGGCCACAGATACGCAGTATTTT
CASSQDQQWTGATDTQYF
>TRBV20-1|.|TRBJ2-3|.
TGCAGTGCCCGAGCCACAGATACGCAGTATTTT
CSARATDTQYF
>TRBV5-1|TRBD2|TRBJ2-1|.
TGCGCCAGCAGCTTGGGACTAGCGAAATCCTACAATGAGCAGTTCTTC
CASSLGLAKSYNEQFF
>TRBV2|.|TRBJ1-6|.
TGTGCCAGCAGTGGTACCGGGGGGCCGGAATCACCCCTCCACTTT
CASSGTGGPESPLHF
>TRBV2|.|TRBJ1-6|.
TGTGCCAGCAGAGGATTCGGAGCAAGTCTACTTAATTCACCCCTCCACTTT
CASRGFGASLLNSPLHF
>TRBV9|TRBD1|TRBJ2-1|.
TGTGCCAGCAGCGTAGACCCCGGGACAGCCTACAATGAGCAGTTCTTC
CASSVDPGTAYNEQFF
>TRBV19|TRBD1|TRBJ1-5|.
TGTGCCAGTAGTAGGGACAGGGAAGGCAATCAGCCCCAGCATTTT
CASSRDREGNQPQHF
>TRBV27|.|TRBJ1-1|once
TGTGCCAGCAGTTTATTGGACACGGGCACTGAAGCTTTCTTT
CASSLLDTGTEAFF
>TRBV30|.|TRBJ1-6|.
TGTGCCTGGAGTATGGGGACACTCTATAATTCACCCCTCCACTTT
CAWSMGTLYNSPLHF
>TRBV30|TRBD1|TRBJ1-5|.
TGTGCCTGGAAGACCAGGGGGAGCAATCAGCCCCAGCATTTT
CAWKTRGSNQPQHF
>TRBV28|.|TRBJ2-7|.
TGTGCCAGCCAATCAGGGGGGCACGAGCAGTACTTC
CASQSGGHEQYF
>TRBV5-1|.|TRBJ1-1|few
TGCGCCAGCAGCTTGGCAGAGAACACTGAAGCTTTCTTT
CASSLAENTEAFF
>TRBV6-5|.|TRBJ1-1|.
TGTGCCAGCATCGGCACACAGAGAACTGAAGCTTTCTTT
CASIGTQRTEAFF
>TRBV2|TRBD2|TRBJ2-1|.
TGTGCCAGCTGTGAAGAGCGGGGGGGCCTCAATGAGCAGTTCTTC
CASCEERGGLNEQFF
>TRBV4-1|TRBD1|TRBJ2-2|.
TGCGCCAGCAGCCGCGGGGGACAGGGTGAGAGCGGGGAGCTGTTTTTT
CASSRGGQGESGELFF
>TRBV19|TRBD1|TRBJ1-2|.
TGTGCCAGTAGTAGCCAAGAGTGGGACAGTCGCTATGGCTACACCTTC
CASSSQEWDSRYGYTF
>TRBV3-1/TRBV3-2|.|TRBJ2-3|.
TGTGCCAGCAGCCAAGATGAGGTTCCCACAGATACGCAGTATTTT
CASSQDEVPTDTQYF
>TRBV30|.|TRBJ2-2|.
TGTGCCTGGAGTCCGGCCAAGGGAGACACCGGGGAGCTGTTTTTT
CAWSPAKGDTGELFF
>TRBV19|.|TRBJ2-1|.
TGTGCCAGTAGTATAAGGAGGGATCGCAATGAGCAGTTCTTC
CASSIRRDRNEQFF
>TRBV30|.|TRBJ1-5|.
TGTGCCTGGAGTGCTGACAGTAGCAATCAGCCCCAGCATTTT
CAWSADSSNQPQHF
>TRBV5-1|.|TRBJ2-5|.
TGCGCCAGCAGCAAAGGGGTCGAAGAGACCCAGTACTTC
CASSKGVEETQYF
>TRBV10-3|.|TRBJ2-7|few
TGTGCCATCAGTGAGTCGACGGGGGCCTACGAGCAGTACTTC
CAISESTGAYEQYF
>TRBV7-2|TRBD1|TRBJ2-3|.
TGTGCCAGCAGCTTAGCGGGACAGGGGACAGATACGCAGTATTTT
CASSLAGQGTDTQYF
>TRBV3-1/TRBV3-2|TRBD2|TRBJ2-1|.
TGTGCCAGCAGCTTAAGCGGGGGCGGGAATGAGCAGTTCTTC
CASSLSGGGNEQFF
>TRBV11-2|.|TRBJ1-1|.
TGTGCCAGCAGCTTAGGAGGCAGAGAAGCTTTCTTT
CASSLGGREAFF
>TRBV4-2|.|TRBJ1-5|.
TGTGCCAGCAGCCATAGAGGAGGCAATCAGCCCCAGCATTTT
CASSHRGGNQPQHF
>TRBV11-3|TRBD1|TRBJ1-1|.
TGTGCCAGCAGCTTGGGGGGACAGTCAACTGAAGCTTTCTTT
CASSLGGQSTEAFF
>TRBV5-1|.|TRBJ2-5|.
TGCGCCAGCAGCTTGGGCAGGGTCCAAGAGACCCAGTACTTC
CASSLGRVQETQYF
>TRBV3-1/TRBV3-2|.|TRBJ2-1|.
TGTGCCAGCAGCCAAGTACGGGGAACTGAGCAGTTCTTC
CASSQVRGTEQFF
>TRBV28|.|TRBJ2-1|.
TGTGCCAGCAGTTCAGCTAGCACCTTCCTGAGTCGCGGGGCGTCCTACAATGAGCAGTTCTTC
CASSSASTFLSRGASYNEQFF
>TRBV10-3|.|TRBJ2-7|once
TGTGCCATCAGTGACTTCGGAGGGGCGAACGAGCAGTACTTC
CAISDFGGANEQYF
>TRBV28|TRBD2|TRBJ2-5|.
TGTGCCAGCAGTTCCCAGCGTATGGGAGGGGAGACCCAGTACTTC
CASSSQRMGGETQYF
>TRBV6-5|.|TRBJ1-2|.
TGTGCCAGCAGACCTGTGACCGTCCCAGGGGGCTACACCTTC
CASRPVTVPGGYTF
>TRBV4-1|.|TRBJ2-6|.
TGCGCCAGCAGTCAGGACTCTGGGGCCAACGTCCTGACTTTC
CASSQDSGANVLTF
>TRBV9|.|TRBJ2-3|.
TGTGCCAGCAGCGTCGGGACAAGGGTTAGCACAGATACGCAGTATTTT
CASSVGTRVSTDTQYF
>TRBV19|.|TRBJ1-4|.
TGTGCCAGTAGTCAAGATACTTCGAGGGAAAAACTGTTTTTT
CASSQDTSREKLFF
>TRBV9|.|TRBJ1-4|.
TGTGCCAGCGTAAACAGGGCTCCCTCCCGAACTAATGAAAAACTGTTTTTT
CASVNRAPSRTNEKLFF
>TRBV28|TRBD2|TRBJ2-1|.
TGTGCCAGCAGCAATGTACTAGCGGGGATTATTCTCGCGGGAGATGAGCAGTTCTTC
CASSNVLAGIILAGDEQFF
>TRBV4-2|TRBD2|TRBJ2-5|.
TGTGCCAGCAGCCAAGCCCCCCCTTTAGCGGGGCAAGAGACCCAGTACTTC
CASSQAPPLAGQETQYF
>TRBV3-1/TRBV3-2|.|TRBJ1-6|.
TGTGCCAGCAGCCAAGGACAGCTTAATTCACCCCTCCACTTT
CASSQGQLNSPLHF
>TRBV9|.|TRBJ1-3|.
TGTGCCAGCAGCGGCAGTTTCTCTGGAAACACCATATATTTT
CASSGSFSGNTIYF
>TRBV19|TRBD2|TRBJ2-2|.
TGTGCCAGTAGTATAGTGCCTAGCGGGGGCACCGGGGAGCTGTTTTTT
CASSIVPSGGTGELFF
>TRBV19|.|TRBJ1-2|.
TGTGCCAGTGGAACGCAGGGCCTTAACTATGGCTACACCTTC
CASGTQGLNYGYTF
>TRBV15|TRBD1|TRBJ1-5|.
TGTGCCACCAGCAGAGATCCGGGACAGCTCAATCAGCCCCAGCATTTT
CATSRDPGQLNQPQHF
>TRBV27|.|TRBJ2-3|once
TGTGCCAGCAGTTTACTTGCTGGCCCAGATACGCAGTATTTT
CASSLLAGPDTQYF
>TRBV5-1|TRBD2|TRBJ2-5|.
TGCGCCAGCCAGCGGGGTGGTCAGGAGACCCAGTACTTC
CASQRGGQETQYF
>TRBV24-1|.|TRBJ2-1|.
TGTGCCACCAGTGACGGGCAGGGCGGAAAGAATGAGCAGTTCTTC
CATSDGQGGKNEQFF
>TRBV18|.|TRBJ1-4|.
TGTGCCAGCTCACCATCTTATAGAGTAGGGGCTGCTAATGAAAAACTGTTTTTT
CASSPSYRVGAANEKLFF
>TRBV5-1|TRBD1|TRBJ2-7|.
TGCGCCAGCAGCTTAATCGGACAGGGCAGCTCCTACGAGCAGTACTTC
CASSLIGQGSSYEQYF
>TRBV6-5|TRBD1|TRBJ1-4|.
TGTGCCAGCAGTTCTCCGACAGGGGGGTCGGAAAAACTGTTTTTT
CASSSPTGGSEKLFF
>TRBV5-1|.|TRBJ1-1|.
TGCGCCAGCAGCGACCCTAACAGGAACACTGAAGCTTTCTTT
CASSDPNRNTEAFF
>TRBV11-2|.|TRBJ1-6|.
TGTGCCAGCAGCTTCCGCCTGACAGGCGCTGTATCACCCCTCCACTTT
CASSFRLTGAVSPLHF
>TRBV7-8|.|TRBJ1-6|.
TGTGCCAGCAGCTTAGGCAGATTTTCCTATAATTCACCCCTCCACTTT
CASSLGRFSYNSPLHF